These T cell receptor beta chains were read from a single sample in a study of blood T cells in healthy people across ages. TCRdb redid the calling of the 5' RACE reads with MiXCR, one entry per CDR3 protein. The table has hundreds of thousands of distinct CDR3 sequences, about 24% seen once. The sample comprised blood. Receptor source: a man aged 65 to 79 in good health. Each CDR3 is given with its conserved first and last residue. D genes are given only for firm matches. For some rows the clone size is stated as once, few or many, or as a class when expanded; others skip it.

>-|16|TRBD1|TRBJ2-3|TRBV3-1
CASSQGGDRGFDTQYF
TGTGCCAGCAGCCAAGGAGGGGACAGGGGATTCGATACGCAGTATTTT
>few|10|-|TRBJ1-1|TRBV20-1
CSAGQIEAFF
TGCAGTGCCGGACAGATTGAAGCTTTCTTT
>many|15|TRBD1|TRBJ1-2|TRBV5-1
CASISEPGQGYGYTF
TGCGCCAGCATCTCCGAACCGGGACAGGGGTATGGCTACACCTTC
>few|15|-|TRBJ2-7|TRBV20-1
CSATPGAGASGEQYF
TGCAGTGCTACCCCAGGGGCAGGGGCGAGTGGCGAGCAGTACTTC
>-|18|-|TRBJ1-6|TRBV20-1
CSAPGWQGPSSYNSPLHF
TGCAGTGCCCCCGGATGGCAGGGCCCAAGCTCCTATAATTCACCACTCCACTTC
>-|16|-|TRBJ2-5|TRBV11-2
CASSFMKERPQETQYF
TGTGCCAGCAGCTTTATGAAGGAGCGGCCTCAAGAGACCCAGTACTTC
>few|14|-|TRBJ2-5|TRBV2
CASRGPSGVETQYF
TGTGCCAGTAGAGGTCCTTCAGGGGTAGAGACCCAGTACTTC
>few|15|-|TRBJ2-1|TRBV6-5
CASSPRVVTHNEQFF
TGTGCCAGCAGCCCCCGAGTAGTAACTCACAATGAGCAGTTCTTC
>few|14|-|TRBJ2-5|TRBV21-1
CASSVQTGFETQYF
TGTGCCAGCAGCGTCCAGACAGGGTTTGAGACCCAGTACTTC
>-|14|-|TRBJ2-4|TRBV14
CASSPPGHGNIQYF
TGTGCCAGCAGCCCGCCGGGACACGGAAACATTCAGTACTTC
>few|15|-|TRBJ2-4|TRBV12-3/TRBV12-4
CASSLGGTAKNIQYF
TGTGCCAGCTCCCTGGGGGGGACAGCTAAAAACATTCAGTACTTC
>few|14|-|TRBJ2-1|TRBV20-1
CSAEVPSSYNEQFF
TGCAGTGCTGAGGTCCCGAGCTCCTACAATGAGCAGTTCTTC
>-|14|TRBD2|TRBJ2-3|TRBV20-1
CSARSGGLRDTQYF
TGCAGTGCTAGGTCGGGGGGGCTCAGAGATACGCAGTATTTT
>-|14|-|TRBJ1-6|TRBV6-1
CASSEIGIHSPLHF
TGTGCCAGCAGTGAAATAGGGATCCATTCACCCCTCCACTTT
>many|15|TRBD1|TRBJ2-1|TRBV29-1
CSVLPGQGNYNEQFF
TGCAGCGTCTTACCGGGACAGGGAAACTACAATGAGCAGTTCTTC
>-|15|-|TRBJ2-7|TRBV20-1
CSAMRAEASSYEQYF
TGCAGTGCTATGCGAGCGGAAGCGAGCTCCTACGAGCAGTACTTC
>few|14|-|TRBJ2-7|TRBV28
CASSFPGPSYEQYF
TGTGCCAGCAGTTTTCCGGGGCCCTCCTACGAGCAGTACTTC
>-|17|-|TRBJ2-2|TRBV5-1
CASSLVKGGSLTGELFF
TGCGCCAGCAGCTTGGTAAAAGGGGGATCGCTTACCGGGGAGCTGTTTTTT
>-|14|-|TRBJ1-1|TRBV6-5
CASRKPRGATEAFF
TGTGCCAGCCGAAAGCCCAGGGGTGCGACTGAAGCTTTCTTT
>few|15|TRBD1|TRBJ1-5|TRBV7-9
CASSLGDRPNQPQHF
TGTGCCAGCAGCTTGGGGGACAGACCCAATCAGCCCCAGCATTTT
>-|19|-|TRBJ2-7|TRBV20-1
CSARDGSLVGVGLFYEQYF
TGCAGTGCTAGAGATGGGTCGTTGGTGGGGGTGGGACTTTTCTACGAGCAGTACTTC
>-|11|-|TRBJ2-5|TRBV9
CASSVGKTQYF
TGTGCCAGCAGCGTAGGGAAGACCCAGTACTTC
>few|17|-|TRBJ2-2|TRBV4-3
CASSQDRGAGRTGELFF
TGCGCCAGCAGCCAAGATAGGGGGGCGGGACGCACCGGGGAGCTGTTTTTT
>-|15|-|TRBJ2-2|TRBV6-2/TRBV6-3
CASDYGTLNTGELFF
TGTGCCAGCGACTACGGGACCTTGAACACCGGGGAGCTGTTTTTT
>-|15|-|TRBJ2-7|TRBV20-1
CSAPYGGKSSYEQYF
TGCAGTGCCCCCTATGGAGGGAAGAGCTCCTACGAGCAGTACTTC
>few|13|-|TRBJ1-1|TRBV6-6
CASSPSVNTEAFF
TGTGCCAGCAGCCCCTCGGTGAACACTGAAGCTTTCTTT
>-|14|-|TRBJ1-2|TRBV6-1
CASSGGGRAIGYTF
TGTGCCAGCAGTGGTGGGGGCAGGGCTATTGGCTACACCTTC
>-|16|TRBD1|TRBJ1-2|TRBV27
CASSPSGQVANYGYTF
TGTGCCAGCAGTCCATCAGGACAGGTAGCTAACTATGGCTACACCTTC
>-|14|TRBD1|TRBJ1-5|TRBV2
CASTRTGRDQPQHF
TGTGCCAGCACTCGGACAGGGCGAGATCAGCCCCAGCATTTT